This TCR beta chain was captured in a study of blood T cells in healthy people across ages. Study-level background: Researchers report that template switching captured about one barcoded beta molecule per two T cells. Study-level results: Unsorted PBMCs blocked a conclusive comparison of naive and antigen-experienced cells.

Alongside a J-beta primer mix, a sample-barcoded 5' primer served in a second PCR lasting roughly 6 to 11 cycles. Researchers report that a template-switch adaptor with 12 random nucleotides tagged each cDNA molecule. Sequencing yielded, for each sample, at least 3 million paired-end reads carrying CDR3. TCRdb re-called the 5' RACE reads with MiXCR, one entry per CDR3 protein. The table lists approximately 2,000,000 distinct CDR3 sequences, about two fifths of them singletons. The V and J ends lost 4 bases and 6 bases, in that order; junction bases with no gene match: 5. The CDR3 spans 14 residues. A few counts support this clonotype. Its antigen is still unknown.

This chain connects TRBV12-3 or TRBV12-4 to TRBJ2-1; the match to TRBD2 covers 8 bases. Specimen: blood. This TCR was sampled from a human donor in good health. CDR3 in amino acids: CASSSSGGPNEQFF. CDR3 coding DNA: TGTGCCAGCAGTTCAAGCGGGGGCCCCAATGAGCAGTTCTTC.